The clone carrying this T cell receptor beta chain was recorded many times. Its antigen is currently unknown. The sample comes from a study of spatial heterogeneity in lung cancer. In the study overall: More beta-chain than alpha-chain sequences were consistently detected.

The library protocol tagged each TCR cDNA with a unique molecular identifier. One entry per CDR3 protein, called by TCRdb with MiXCR from the 5' RACE reads. The table lists around 92,000 distinct CDR3 sequences, approximately 12% of them singletons. The germline gives CDR1 MGHDK, CDR2 SYGVNS. The CDR3 loop spans 14 amino acids. V was pared by 5 bases and J by 8 bases, with 7 bases of the junction left unmatched. Notes on the study in general: Ubiquitous expanded tumor TCRs were observed in blood more at resection than follow-up.

Time point specified: sample taken at primary tumor resection. From tumor, nontumor lung or frozen PBMC, whole RNA was taken unsorted for sequencing. Sequencing was performed on PBMCs, taken at surgery. The source is a male donor with early-stage non-small cell lung cancer. The chain couples TRBV25-1 to TRBJ1-4, with TRBD1 identical over 8 bases. The CDR3 nucleotides read TGTGCCAGCAGTCGTACAGGGGGAGGCGAAAAACTGTTTTTT. Translated: CASSRTGGGEKLFF. Drawing the rest from reference TRBV25-1 and TRBJ1-4, the complete variable domain is EADIYQTPRYLVIGTGKKITLECSQTMGHDKMYWYQQDPGMELHLIHYSYGVNSTEKGDLSSESTVSRIRTEHFPLTLESARPSHTSQYLCASSRTGGGEKLFFGSGTQLSVL.